This is a list of T cell receptor beta chains from one sample in a study of multiple sclerosis patients with progressive multifocal leukoencephalopathy. Sequencing used immunoSEQ multiplex PCR; TCRdb keeps in-frame clones, though not all of them. The sample contains about 30,000 clones, 90% of which appear only once. The sample consisted of PBMCs, taken from a patient treated with natalizumab. The receptors come from a human donor with multiple sclerosis. The CDR3 runs from the conserved cysteine through the conserved F or W. The order of the fields is clone size, V gene, J gene, D gene, CDR3 protein, CDR3 DNA. The D gene is left open where the match is weak. Not all rows give a size; the values are once, few, many and, for expanded clones, a class.

>few|TRBV7-9|TRBJ1-1|.
CASSWENTEAFF
TGTGCCAGCAGCTGGGAGAACACTGAAGCTTTCTTT
>.|TRBV19|TRBJ1-5|.
CASSITGLGQPQHF
TGTGCCAGTAGTATTACAGGGCTGGGGCAGCCCCAGCATTTT
>.|TRBV29-1|TRBJ1-1|TRBD1
CSALRDSTEAFF
TGCAGCGCCCTCCGGGACAGCACTGAAGCTTTCTTT
>.|TRBV27|TRBJ2-7|TRBD2
CASSLSGTSLYEQYF
TGTGCCAGCAGTTTATCTGGGACTAGCTTGTACGAGCAGTACTTC
>.|TRBV10-2|TRBJ1-2|.
CASSERRGKYGYTF
TGCGCCAGCAGTGAGCGGCGCGGGAAGTATGGCTACACCTTC
>.|TRBV2|TRBJ2-2|TRBD1
CASSRQGAGELFF
TGTGCCAGCAGCCGCCAGGGGGCCGGGGAGCTGTTTTTT
>.|TRBV10-2|TRBJ1-2|TRBD1
CASSGTTGSYGYTF
TGCGCCAGCAGTGGGACGACAGGGAGTTATGGCTACACCTTC
>.|TRBV28|TRBJ2-5|.
CASSPRRGQETQYF
TGTGCCAGCAGTCCGCGGAGGGGACAAGAGACCCAGTACTTC
>.|TRBV4-3|TRBJ2-7|TRBD1
CASSQEGQGTYEQYF
TGCGCCAGCAGCCAAGAAGGACAGGGAACCTACGAGCAGTACTTC
>.|TRBV7-2|TRBJ2-7|.
CASSLAGRFYEQYF
TGTGCCAGCAGCTTAGCCGGACGATTCTACGAGCAGTACTTC
>.|TRBV7-8|TRBJ1-2|.
CASSQRGGTPVLDF
TGTGCCAGCAGCCAAAGAGGAGGGACTCCCGTTCTAGACTTC
>.|TRBV6-5|TRBJ1-4|TRBD1
CASSPGQARPEKLFF
TGTGCCAGCAGTCCAGGACAGGCAAGGCCCGAAAAACTGTTTTTT
>.|TRBV2|TRBJ1-1|.
CASTKDTSNTEAFF
TGTGCCAGCACAAAGGACACCTCCAACACTGAAGCTTTCTTT
>.|TRBV6-6|TRBJ2-3|TRBD1
CASRSAGTGDTDTQYF
TGTGCCAGCAGGTCAGCCGGGACAGGGGACACAGATACGCAGTATTTT
>.|TRBV15|TRBJ1-4|.
CATSLGNFATNEKLFF
TGTGCCACCAGTTTGGGAAACTTTGCAACTAATGAAAAACTGTTTTTT
>.|TRBV2|TRBJ2-7|TRBD1
CASSVDRGPYEQYF
TGTGCCAGCAGTGTGGACAGGGGTCCCTACGAGCAGTACTTC
>.|TRBV6-4|TRBJ2-1|.
CASSDSHNEQFF
TGTGCCAGCAGTGACTCGCACAATGAGCAGTTCTTC
>.|TRBV7-2|TRBJ2-7|TRBD2
CASSSTSGDSYEQYF
TGTGCCAGCAGCTCAACTAGCGGGGACTCCTACGAGCAGTACTTC
>.|TRBV4-1|TRBJ1-5|.
CASSQGEADNQPQHF
TGCGCCAGCAGCCAAGGTGAGGCCGACAATCAGCCCCAGCATTTT
>.|TRBV28|TRBJ1-2|.
CASSFGRSYGYTF
TGTGCCAGCAGTTTTGGTAGGAGTTATGGCTACACCTTC
>.|TRBV11-3|TRBJ2-7|TRBD1
CASSSDRGLGEQYF
TGTGCCAGCAGCTCGGACAGGGGGCTTGGCGAGCAGTACTTC
>.|TRBV5-1|TRBJ1-2|.
CASSLVEGGYTF
TGCGCCAGCAGCTTGGTGGAGGGTGGCTACACCTTC
>.|TRBV5-1|TRBJ2-7|TRBD1
CASSLSTGGYEQYF
TGCGCCAGCAGCCTATCGACAGGGGGGTACGAGCAGTACTTC
>.|TRBV12-5|TRBJ1-4|.
CASGLSVGITNEKLFF
TGTGCTAGTGGTTTGTCTGTAGGAATAACTAATGAAAAACTGTTTTTT
>.|TRBV27|TRBJ2-1|TRBD2
CASSPRQGYQRGAEQFF
TGTGCCAGCAGTCCCCGACAGGGATACCAGCGGGGGGCTGAGCAGTTCTTC
>.|TRBV10-3|TRBJ2-5|TRBD1
CAISESDRGWEQYF
TGTGCCATCAGTGAAAGTGACAGGGGGTGGGAGCAGTACTTC
>.|TRBV6-5|TRBJ1-5|TRBD1
CASRPRQGGNQPLHF
TGTGCCAGCAGGCCAAGACAGGGTGGCAATCAGCCCCTGCATTTT
>.|TRBV28|TRBJ2-7|TRBD1
CATLGPGQGDEQYF
TGTGCCACCCTGGGACCGGGACAGGGGGACGAGCAGTACTTC
>.|TRBV9|TRBJ1-3|.
CASSHLGEFGSGNTIYF
TGTGCCAGCAGTCACCTCGGCGAATTTGGCTCCGGAAACACCATATATTTT
>.|TRBV7-8|TRBJ2-7|.
CASSSISGPLYEQYF
TGTGCCAGCAGCTCCATAAGCGGTCCTCTCTACGAGCAGTACTTC
>few|TRBV4-2|TRBJ2-5|.
CASSQGGAREETQYF
TGTGCCAGCAGCCAAGGGGGGGCCCGCGAGGAGACCCAGTACTTC
>.|TRBV15|TRBJ2-7|.
CATSRGGHQTYEQYF
TGTGCCACCAGCAGAGGTGGACACCAAACCTACGAGCAGTACTTC
>.|TRBV18|TRBJ1-3|TRBD1
CASSRDRVTGNTIYF
TGTGCCAGCTCACGGGACAGGGTGACTGGAAACACCATATATTTT
>.|TRBV11-2|TRBJ2-3|.
CASSLVSTDTQYF
TGTGCCAGCAGCCTAGTGAGCACAGATACGCAGTATTTT
>.|TRBV4-1|TRBJ1-2|.
CASSQAGPYGYTF
TGCGCCAGCAGCCAAGCGGGACCCTATGGCTACACCTTC
>.|TRBV5-1|TRBJ2-7|TRBD1
CASSSPLGQGLYYEQYF
TGCGCCAGCAGCTCACCTCTGGGACAGGGGCTTTACTACGAGCAGTACTTC
>.|TRBV6-5|TRBJ1-5|.
CASRPGRSNQPQHF
TGTGCCAGCAGGCCCGGGCGAAGCAATCAGCCCCAGCATTTT
>.|TRBV2|TRBJ2-4|.
CASTWGGQNIQYF
TGTGCCAGCACCTGGGGTGGCCAAAACATTCAGTACTTC
>.|TRBV5-4|TRBJ2-7|TRBD1
CASSLTGGNEQYF
TGTGCCAGCAGCTTGACAGGGGGCAACGAGCAGTACTTC
>.|TRBV27|TRBJ2-3|TRBD2
CASNTGGGTQYF
TGTGCCAGCAACACGGGGGGAGGTACGCAGTATTTT
>.|TRBV27|TRBJ1-2|.
CASSLRGEYGYTF
TGTGCCAGCAGTTTACGGGGGGAGTATGGCTACACCTTC
>.|TRBV6-1|TRBJ2-3|.
CASSPPGRSTDTQYF
TGTGCCAGCAGTCCCCCGGGACGGAGCACAGATACGCAGTATTTT
>.|TRBV4-2|TRBJ2-7|.
CASSQDEGGWYEQYF
TGTGCCAGCAGCCAAGATGAGGGGGGATGGTACGAGCAGTACTTC
>.|TRBV7-2|TRBJ2-7|.
CASSLERPYEQYF
TGTGCCAGCAGCTTAGAACGGCCCTACGAGCAGTACTTC
>.|TRBV10-2|TRBJ1-5|.
CASSESPGAPASNQPQHF
TGCGCCAGCAGTGAGTCCCCGGGGGCACCCGCTAGCAATCAGCCCCAGCATTTT
>.|TRBV9|TRBJ2-3|.
CASSALAGNTDTQYF
TGTGCCAGCAGCGCCTTGGCGGGGAACACAGATACGCAGTATTTT
>.|TRBV6-1|TRBJ2-7|.
CASSTSYEQYF
TGTGCCAGCAGTACCTCCTACGAGCAGTACTTC
>.|TRBV18|TRBJ1-1|.
CASSPTGPEAFF
TGTGCCAGCTCACCAACGGGTCCCGAAGCTTTCTTT
>.|TRBV7-3|TRBJ1-6|.
CASSINPPGYRASPLHF
TGTGCCAGCAGCATTAATCCCCCCGGCTACAGGGCATCACCCCTCCACTTT
>.|TRBV7-2|TRBJ2-1|TRBD2
CASSLRPGLAAPKGQFF
TGTGCCAGCAGCCTGAGACCGGGACTAGCGGCTCCAAAGGGGCAGTTCTTC
>few|TRBV2|TRBJ2-5|.
CASSEGDGQRETQYF
TGTGCCAGCAGTGAAGGTGATGGACAACGGGAGACCCAGTACTTC
>once|TRBV7-9|TRBJ1-4|TRBD1
CASSPPVRQGGEKLFF
TGTGCCAGCAGCCCACCAGTCCGACAGGGTGGCGAAAAACTGTTTTTT
>.|TRBV4-1|TRBJ1-6|TRBD1
CASSQPGQGAYSPLHF
TGCGCCAGCAGCCAACCGGGACAGGGGGCTTATTCACCCCTCCACTTT
>.|TRBV6-5|TRBJ2-7|TRBD1
CASSPPDRGDYEQYF
TGTGCCAGCAGTCCGCCGGACAGGGGTGACTACGAGCAGTACTTC
>.|TRBV27|TRBJ1-5|.
CASSLYRSNQPQHF
TGTGCCAGCAGTTTATACCGTAGCAATCAGCCCCAGCATTTT